The rows below give T cell receptor beta chains drawn from one sample of a study of blood T cell repertoires in COVID-19. Measured with immunoSEQ multiplex PCR; TCRdb has only the in-frame clones, and not every one. The table lists more than 300,000 clones, around 91% of them singletons. The sequenced sample consisted of peripheral blood. These receptors originate from a woman aged 40-49 years with COVID-19, enrolled during active disease. CDR3s leave out the opening cysteine and the closing phenylalanine or tryptophan. Fields, in order: V gene, D gene, J gene, CDR3 protein. The D gene is left open where the match is weak.

>TRBV7-6|-|TRBJ1-1
ASSSQQVNTEAF
>TRBV5-1|TRBD2|TRBJ2-5
ASSLGLAGGPPQETQY
>TRBV9|-|TRBJ1-1
ASSVGRGTAF
>TRBV21-1|-|TRBJ2-7
ASSKTRQGPPSCYEQY
>TRBV7-2|TRBD2|TRBJ2-1
ASSSRRTSGYNEQF
>TRBV7-9|-|TRBJ2-1
ASSLTTGHEQF
>TRBV21-1|-|TRBJ2-4
ASTQRERIAKNIQY
>TRBV19|-|TRBJ1-4
ASSYQTGVSNEKLF
>TRBV28|-|TRBJ2-2
AITTLANTGELF
>TRBV3-1/TRBV3-2|TRBD1|TRBJ1-5
ASSQGTGGQPQH
>TRBV5-1|TRBD1|TRBJ1-1
ASSLGQGEAF
>TRBV9|TRBD2|TRBJ2-1
ASSVGLAGLYNEQF
>TRBV15|TRBD2|TRBJ2-1
ATSTSLAGGTGEQF
>TRBV12-3/TRBV12-4|-|TRBJ1-1
ASSGQPEAF
>TRBV10-3|TRBD1|TRBJ1-2
AISVGQGDYGYT
>TRBV7-2|-|TRBJ1-6
ASSPLTYNSPLH
>TRBV19|TRBD1|TRBJ1-5
ASIPQGAPNQPQH
>TRBV7-6|TRBD2|TRBJ2-1
ASSLAIAGGIYNEQF
>TRBV27|-|TRBJ1-5
ASSLGGAGQPQH
>TRBV5-1|TRBD1|TRBJ1-6
ASSLEAGGIHASPLH
>TRBV4-1|-|TRBJ1-2
ASSQMAGARPYGYT
>TRBV19|-|TRBJ1-2
ASSINSYNYGYT
>TRBV24-1|-|TRBJ1-2
ATSDPRSGYT
>TRBV5-1|TRBD1|TRBJ1-1
ASSPGQGFTEAF
>TRBV30|-|TRBJ2-7
AWNPGLGISYEQY
>TRBV6-2/TRBV6-3|-|TRBJ1-5
ASSYWGERNGNQPQH
>TRBV5-1|-|TRBJ2-2
ASSLAEGDTGELF
>TRBV5-8|-|TRBJ1-5
ASSSRTANGLPQH
>TRBV7-3|-|TRBJ2-1
ASSPGGSLGPYNEQF
>TRBV3-1/TRBV3-2|TRBD1|TRBJ2-2
ASSQVPRGRAGELF
>TRBV9|-|TRBJ1-1
ASSVARLGVSEAF
>TRBV5-6|-|TRBJ1-4
ASSFVRGGEKLF
>TRBV28|TRBD1|TRBJ1-6
ASSGDRAYNSPLH
>TRBV6-1|-|TRBJ2-5
ASSEIAGRGGETQY
>TRBV6-2/TRBV6-3|TRBD1|TRBJ1-2
ASSYFGTGGVYGYT